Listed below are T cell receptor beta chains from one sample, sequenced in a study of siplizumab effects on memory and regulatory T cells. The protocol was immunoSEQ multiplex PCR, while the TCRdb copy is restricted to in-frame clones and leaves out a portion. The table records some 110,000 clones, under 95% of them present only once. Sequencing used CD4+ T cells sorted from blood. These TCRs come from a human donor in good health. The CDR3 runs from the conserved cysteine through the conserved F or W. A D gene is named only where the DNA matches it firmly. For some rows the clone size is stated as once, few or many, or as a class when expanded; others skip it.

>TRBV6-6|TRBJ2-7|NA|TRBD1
CASSETTGGEQYF
TGTGCCAGCAGTGAGACGACAGGGGGCGAGCAGTACTTC
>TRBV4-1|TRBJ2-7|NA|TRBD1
CASSGRVTGTGVSYEQYF
TGCGCCAGCAGCGGCAGAGTTACGGGGACAGGGGTTTCCTACGAGCAGTACTTC
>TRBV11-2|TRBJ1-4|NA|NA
CASSLRIGDEKLFF
TGTGCCAGCAGCCTCCGAATAGGGGATGAAAAACTGTTTTTT
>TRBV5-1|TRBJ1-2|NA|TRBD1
CASSLEQGREYGYTF
TGCGCCAGCAGCTTGGAACAGGGGAGAGAGTATGGCTACACCTTC
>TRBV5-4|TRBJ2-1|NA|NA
CASSLGGPHNEQFF
TGTGCCAGCAGCTTGGGAGGGCCGCACAATGAGCAGTTCTTC
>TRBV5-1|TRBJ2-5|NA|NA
CASSLVQGRETQYF
TGCGCCAGCAGCTTGGTACAGGGAAGGGAGACCCAGTACTTC
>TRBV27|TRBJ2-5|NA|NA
CASSPTTTFEETQYF
TGTGCCAGCAGCCCAACCACTACCTTTGAAGAGACCCAGTACTTC
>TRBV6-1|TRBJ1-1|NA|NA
CASSEVGGRVAFF
TGTGCCAGCAGTGAAGTCGGAGGCAGGGTAGCTTTCTTT
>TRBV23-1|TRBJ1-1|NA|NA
CASSPQGEERTEAFF
TGCGCCAGCAGTCCCCAAGGGGAGGAGAGGACTGAAGCTTTCTTT
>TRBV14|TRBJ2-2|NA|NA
CASSQVTGNTGELFF
TGTGCCAGCAGCCAAGTTACAGGGAACACCGGGGAGCTGTTTTTT
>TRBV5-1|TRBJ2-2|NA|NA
CASSFNVLRGTGELFF
TGCGCCAGCAGCTTTAATGTGCTACGGGGCACCGGGGAGCTGTTTTTT
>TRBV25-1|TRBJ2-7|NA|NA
CASRRVGSSSYEQYF
TGTGCCAGCAGGAGGGTAGGGAGTTCCTCCTACGAGCAGTACTTC
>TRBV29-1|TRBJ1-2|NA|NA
CSVRGVVSGDGYTF
TGCAGCGTGCGAGGGGTGGTTTCGGGCGATGGCTACACCTTC
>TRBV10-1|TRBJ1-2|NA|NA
CASSDPKGRVDGYTF
TGCGCCAGCAGCGACCCCAAGGGGAGGGTTGATGGCTACACCTTC
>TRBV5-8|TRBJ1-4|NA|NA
CASSPTGVFEKLFF
TGTGCCAGCAGCCCAACGGGGGTGTTCGAAAAACTGTTTTTT
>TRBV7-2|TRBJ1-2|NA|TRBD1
CASSPGTGKGYGYTF
TGTGCCAGCAGCCCCGGGACAGGGAAGGGGTATGGCTACACCTTC
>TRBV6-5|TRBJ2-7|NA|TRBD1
CASSYWTGGSYEQYF
TGTGCCAGCAGTTACTGGACAGGGGGCTCCTACGAGCAGTACTTC
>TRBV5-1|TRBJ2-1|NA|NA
CASSSDFVEGEQFF
TGCGCCAGCAGCTCCGACTTTGTCGAAGGGGAGCAGTTCTTC
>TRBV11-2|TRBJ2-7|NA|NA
CASSLDLRREQYF
TGTGCCAGCAGCTTAGATCTAAGAAGGGAGCAGTACTTC
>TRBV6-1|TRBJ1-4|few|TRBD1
CASSGGTVGNEKLFF
TGTGCCAGCAGTGGGGGGACAGTGGGTAATGAAAAACTGTTTTTT
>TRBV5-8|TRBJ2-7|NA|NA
CASSPPFSVSPSYEQYF
TGTGCCAGCAGCCCCCCATTTAGCGTATCCCCATCCTACGAGCAGTACTTC
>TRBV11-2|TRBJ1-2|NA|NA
CASSLDRNAYGYTF
TGTGCCAGCAGCTTAGACAGGAATGCGTATGGCTACACCTTC
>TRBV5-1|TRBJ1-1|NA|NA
CASQKGGPPNTEAFF
TGCGCCAGTCAAAAAGGTGGACCTCCTAACACTGAAGCTTTCTTT
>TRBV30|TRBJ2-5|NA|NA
CAWTPGNSQETQYF
TGTGCCTGGACGCCGGGGAATTCCCAAGAGACCCAGTACTTC
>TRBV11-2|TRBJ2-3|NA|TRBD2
CASSFPPRGLGEPDF
TGTGCCAGCAGCTTCCCGCCCCGGGGACTAGGGGAGCCGGATTTT
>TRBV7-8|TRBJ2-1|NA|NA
CASSLEDPGQTYNEQFF
TGTGCCAGCAGCTTAGAGGACCCAGGCCAGACCTACAATGAGCAGTTCTTC
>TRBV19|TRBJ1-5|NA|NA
CASSNPNRVGNQPQHF
TGTGCCAGTAGTAACCCCAACAGGGTTGGCAATCAGCCCCAGCATTTT
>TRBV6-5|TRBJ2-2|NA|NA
CASSYGAGPGELFF
TGTGCCAGCAGTTACGGGGCAGGGCCCGGGGAGCTGTTTTTT
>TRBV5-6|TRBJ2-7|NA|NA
CASSRHLSYEQYF
TGTGCCAGCAGCAGACATCTGTCCTACGAGCAGTACTTC
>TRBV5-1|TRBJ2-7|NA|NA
CASRAEHAYEQYF
TGCGCCAGCAGGGCGGAACATGCCTACGAGCAGTACTTC
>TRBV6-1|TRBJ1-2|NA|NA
CASSERGVGGYTF
TGTGCCAGCAGTGAACGCGGGGTCGGGGGCTACACCTTC
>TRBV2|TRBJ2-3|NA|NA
CASKSVPDTQYF
TGTGCCAGCAAGAGCGTTCCAGATACGCAGTATTTT
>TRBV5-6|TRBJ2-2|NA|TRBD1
CASSLGQGSGELFF
TGTGCCAGCAGCTTGGGACAGGGGTCCGGGGAGCTGTTTTTT
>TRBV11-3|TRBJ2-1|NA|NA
CASNNGSLYNEQFF
TGTGCCAGCAACAACGGGAGTCTCTACAATGAGCAGTTCTTC
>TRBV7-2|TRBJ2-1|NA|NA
CASSLIIAQEQFF
TGTGCCAGCAGCTTAATCATCGCCCAAGAGCAGTTCTTC
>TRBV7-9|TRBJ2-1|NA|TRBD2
CASSSPRAGVANEQFF
TGTGCCAGCAGTTCCCCGCGAGCGGGGGTAGCCAATGAGCAGTTCTTC
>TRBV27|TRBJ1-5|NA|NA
CASSPRPGVGSNQPQHF
TGTGCCAGCAGTCCCCGCCCAGGGGTGGGGAGCAATCAGCCCCAGCATTTT
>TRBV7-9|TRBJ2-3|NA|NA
CASSLGSLVADTQYF
TGTGCCAGCAGCTTAGGGTCACTAGTAGCAGATACGCAGTATTTT
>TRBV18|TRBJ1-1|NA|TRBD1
CASSPQTGGAGNTEAFF
TGTGCCAGCTCACCACAGACAGGGGGCGCGGGCAACACTGAAGCTTTCTTT
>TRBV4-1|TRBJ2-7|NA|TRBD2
CASSQDLGGLYEQYF
TGCGCCAGCAGCCAAGATTTGGGGGGACTATACGAGCAGTACTTC
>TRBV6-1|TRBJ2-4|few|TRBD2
CASSDVAGGDKNIQYF
TGTGCCAGCAGTGACGTAGCGGGAGGAGACAAAAACATTCAGTACTTC
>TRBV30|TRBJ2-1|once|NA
CAWSEAVLGNEQFF
TGTGCCTGGAGTGAAGCGGTTCTTGGCAATGAGCAGTTCTTC
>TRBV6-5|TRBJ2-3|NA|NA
CASRDLLTNTDTQYF
TGTGCCAGCAGGGACCTCCTTACAAACACAGATACGCAGTATTTT
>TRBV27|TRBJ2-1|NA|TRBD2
CASSLGLAGDSYNEQFF
TGTGCCAGCAGTTTAGGACTAGCGGGAGATTCCTACAATGAGCAGTTCTTC
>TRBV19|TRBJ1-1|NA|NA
CASSRVGTEAFF
TGTGCCAGTAGTCGGGTCGGCACTGAAGCTTTCTTT
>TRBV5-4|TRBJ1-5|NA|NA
CASSFPNQPQHF
TGTGCCAGCAGCTTTCCAAATCAGCCCCAGCATTTT
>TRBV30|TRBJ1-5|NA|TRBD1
CAWSVQGRPGGQPQHF
TGTGCCTGGAGTGTACAGGGGCGGCCCGGAGGTCAGCCCCAGCATTTT